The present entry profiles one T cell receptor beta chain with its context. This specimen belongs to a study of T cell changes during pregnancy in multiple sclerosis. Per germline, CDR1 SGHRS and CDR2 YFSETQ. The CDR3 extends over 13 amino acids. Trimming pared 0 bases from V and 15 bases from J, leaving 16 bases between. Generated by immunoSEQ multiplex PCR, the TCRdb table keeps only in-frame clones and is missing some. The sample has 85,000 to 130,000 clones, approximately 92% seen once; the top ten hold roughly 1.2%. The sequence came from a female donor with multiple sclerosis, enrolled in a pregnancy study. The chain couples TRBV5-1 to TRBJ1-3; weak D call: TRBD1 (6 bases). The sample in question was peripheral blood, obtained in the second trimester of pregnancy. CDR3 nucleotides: TGCGCCAGCAGCTTGGAAGCAGGGGTTACGGCATATTTT. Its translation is CASSLEAGVTAYF.